These T cell receptor beta chains were read from a single sample in a study of T cells after posttransplantation cyclophosphamide. TCRdb keeps only in-frame clones here, not all; method: immunoSEQ multiplex PCR. The sample lists some 53,000 clones, about 86% occurring once. The sequenced sample was PBMCs. The source is a man under 40 with a blood cancer, CMV-positive, and with a related stem cell donor. CDR3s include the opening cysteine and the closing phenylalanine or tryptophan. Fields, in order: clone size, V gene, J gene, CDR3 length, D gene, CDR3 DNA, CDR3 protein. A D gene is named only where the DNA matches it firmly. A row's size may be missing; if present it is once, few, many or a size class.

NA	TRBV28	TRBJ2-5	13	NA	TGTGCCAGCGAATTCGACAGGCAAGAGACCCAGTACTTC	CASEFDRQETQYF
NA	TRBV28	TRBJ2-7	14	NA	TGTGCCAGCAGTTTATTCCCGGCAGGTCGCGAGCAGTACTTC	CASSLFPAGREQYF
NA	TRBV5-6	TRBJ2-5	13	NA	TGTGCCAGCAGCGGGGGGTCGCAAGAGACCCAGTACTTC	CASSGGSQETQYF
NA	TRBV28	TRBJ1-2	14	NA	TGTGCCAGCCACACACAGGGTGCGAGCTATGGCTACACCTTC	CASHTQGASYGYTF
NA	TRBV18	TRBJ2-1	15	TRBD2	TGTGCCAGCTCACCACCGGGACTAGCATACAATGAGCAGTTCTTC	CASSPPGLAYNEQFF
NA	TRBV9	TRBJ2-1	15	NA	TGTGCCAGCAGCCCCCGACCTCAGGAATACAATGAGCAGTTCTTC	CASSPRPQEYNEQFF
NA	TRBV11-1	TRBJ2-1	13	NA	TGTGCCAGCAGCTTTAATAGGGGGAATGAGCAGTTCTTC	CASSFNRGNEQFF
NA	TRBV6-6	TRBJ2-7	12	NA	TGTGCCAGCAGGGAAGGGGGAAGCGAGCAGTACTTC	CASREGGSEQYF
NA	TRBV6-5	TRBJ2-7	14	TRBD1	TGTGCCAGCAGAAGGGACAGTGCGACCTACGAGCAGTACTTC	CASRRDSATYEQYF
NA	TRBV7-8	TRBJ1-4	16	TRBD1	TGTGCCAGCAGCTTGACCCTTCAGGGGGTCGGTGAAAAACTGTTTTTT	CASSLTLQGVGEKLFF
NA	TRBV14	TRBJ1-1	15	NA	TGTGCCAGCAGCCGGCTCGAGACAGCGAACACTGAAGCTTTCTTT	CASSRLETANTEAFF
few	TRBV28	TRBJ2-7	14	NA	TGTGCCAGCAGTTTTCCCGGGAGAGTTTACGAGCAGTACTTC	CASSFPGRVYEQYF
NA	TRBV15	TRBJ2-7	13	NA	TGTGCCACCAGCAGAGCCTCCTACGACGAGCAGTACTTC	CATSRASYDEQYF
NA	TRBV19	TRBJ2-7	15	NA	TGTGCCAGTAGTATAGATGCGGGGAGCTCCTACGAGCAGTACTTC	CASSIDAGSSYEQYF
NA	TRBV2	TRBJ2-2	16	NA	TGTGCCAGCTCTTTGGCCGGGACTCAGAACACCGGGGAGCTGTTTTTT	CASSLAGTQNTGELFF
NA	TRBV13	TRBJ2-5	14	NA	TGTGCCAGCAGCTCCCGACTTGGGCAAGAGACCCAGTACTTC	CASSSRLGQETQYF
NA	TRBV9	TRBJ2-1	17	TRBD2	TGTGCCAGCAGCGTCGAGTACGGGACTAGCGGGTACAATGAGCAGTTCTTC	CASSVEYGTSGYNEQFF
NA	TRBV7-8	TRBJ2-7	13	NA	TGTGCCAGCAGTAGACAAAATTTCTACGAGCAGTACTTC	CASSRQNFYEQYF
NA	TRBV7-3	TRBJ2-4	14	TRBD1	TGTGCCAGCAGGACCGGGACAGGGGATAGCATTCAGTACTTC	CASRTGTGDSIQYF
NA	TRBV2	TRBJ2-1	13	TRBD2	TGTGCCTGGGAACTAGCGGGATTCAATGAGCAGTTCTTC	CAWELAGFNEQFF
NA	TRBV9	TRBJ2-7	14	NA	TGTGCCAGCAGTGTTGGAGGCGGAGCCTACGGGCAGTACTTC	CASSVGGGAYGQYF
NA	TRBV30	TRBJ1-1	13	TRBD1	TGTGCCTGGGAGGGGGCAGGGGGCAGTGAAGCTTTCTTT	CAWEGAGGSEAFF
NA	TRBV5-1	TRBJ2-7	13	NA	TGCGCCAGCAGCTTGCACACGACTAACGAGCAGTACTTC	CASSLHTTNEQYF
NA	TRBV29-1	TRBJ2-4	12	NA	TGCAGCGTTGAAGATCGGCGGGACGGTCAGTACTTC	CSVEDRRDGQYF
NA	TRBV27	TRBJ2-3	16	NA	TGTGCCAGCAGTTTAATCGGGCGACAGCCGGCCCCTACGCAGTATTTT	CASSLIGRQPAPTQYF
medium-sized	TRBV7-9	TRBJ2-1	17	TRBD2	TGTGCCAGCAGCCGTACCCGACTAGCGGGAGGGTGGGATGAGCAGTTCTTC	CASSRTRLAGGWDEQFF
NA	TRBV7-8	TRBJ1-5	16	TRBD1	TGTGCCAGCAGCCCATCCGGGACAGGGGGCAATCAGCCCCAGCATTTT	CASSPSGTGGNQPQHF
NA	TRBV27	TRBJ2-5	12	NA	TGTGCCAGCAGTCGGACTGGGGAGACCCAGTACTTC	CASSRTGETQYF
NA	TRBV5-4	TRBJ2-2	17	TRBD2	TGTGCCAGCAGCTTGGTGGGTTTCAGCGGGAGCACCGGGGAGCTGTTTTTT	CASSLVGFSGSTGELFF
NA	TRBV6-5	TRBJ1-2	16	NA	TGTGCCAGCAGTTACTACAAACCATCGGAGCTATATGGCTACACCTTC	CASSYYKPSELYGYTF
many	TRBV11-2	TRBJ2-5	16	NA	TGTGCCAGCAGCTTAGAATACGGAGCTGCGGGAGAGACCCAGTACTTC	CASSLEYGAAGETQYF
NA	TRBV6-5	TRBJ2-1	13	NA	TGTGCCAGCAACACCAGGGGTACCCCAGAGCAGTTCTTC	CASNTRGTPEQFF
NA	TRBV28	TRBJ2-5	15	NA	TGTGCCAGCAGTCCCCATCCACAGGGAAGAAAGACCCAGTACTTC	CASSPHPQGRKTQYF
NA	TRBV29-1	TRBJ2-3	13	TRBD2	TGCAGCGGACGGGGCGGGAGTGCAGATACGCAGTATTTT	CSGRGGSADTQYF
NA	TRBV28	TRBJ1-1	14	NA	TGTGCCAGCAGTTTAGGTAAACAGAACACTGAAGCTTTCTTT	CASSLGKQNTEAFF
NA	TRBV27	TRBJ1-1	14	TRBD1	TGTGCCAGCAGTTCCCCGGACAGGGGGCGCCCGGCTTTCTTT	CASSSPDRGRPAFF
NA	TRBV6-5	TRBJ1-1	13	NA	TGTGCCAGCACCCCGACAGTGAACACTGAAGCTTTCTTT	CASTPTVNTEAFF
NA	TRBV7-3	TRBJ2-1	15	NA	TGTGCCAGCAGCTTACGAGCAGGGCCTTACAATGAGCAGTTCTTC	CASSLRAGPYNEQFF
NA	TRBV7-2	TRBJ2-7	12	NA	TGTGCCAGCAGCTCCGACAAGTACGAGCAGTACTTC	CASSSDKYEQYF
NA	TRBV27	TRBJ2-1	15	TRBD2	TGTGCCAGCAGTATCCTCGGGAGGGCCTATGATGAGCAGTTCTTC	CASSILGRAYDEQFF
NA	TRBV28	TRBJ1-2	12	NA	TGTGCCAGCAGTTTCCTGCGGGGGGGCTACACCTTC	CASSFLRGGYTF
NA	TRBV5-6	TRBJ2-1	16	TRBD1	TGTGCCAGCAGCAACCTGGACAGGGGTTCTTACAATGAGCAGTTCTTC	CASSNLDRGSYNEQFF